This paragraph covers one T cell receptor (beta chain) sequence. The data were taken from a study of memory CD8 T cells in hepatitis C reinfection. About the study: Chronic HCV followed reinfection in a couple of donors who cleared primary infection. Pre-reinfection sampling occurred 55 to 20 weeks ahead of detected reinfection. HCV reinfection: RNA-positive following two negative tests at least 60 days apart.

Unmatched junction bases numbered 4, after V lost 0 bases and J lost 4 bases. The CDR3 spans 16 residues. From germline, CDR1 is SGHRS and CDR2 YFSETQ. The method was immunoSEQ multiplex PCR; TCRdb's version includes in-frame clones alone and lacks a portion of them. The sample carries more than 45,000 clones, roughly 91% recorded once. The sample's time point: pre-reinfection, 55 to 20 weeks before reinfection detection. The sorted cells went straight to TCR sequencing with no prior in vitro expansion. The TCR sequence derives from a man aged 18 to 29 with hepatitis C virus infection. The source material was naive CD8+ T cells sorted from blood. The V gene is TRBV5-1, the J gene TRBJ2-3; TRBD2 aligns across 11 bases. The CDR3 coding sequence is TGCGCCAGCAGCTTGGCCCTAGCGGGAGGCGCAGATACGCAGTATTTT. Translating it yields CASSLALAGGADTQYF.